This is a list of T cell receptor beta chains from one sample in a study of cytomegalovirus exposure and HLA in healthy donors. This table comes from immunoSEQ multiplex PCR, and its TCRdb copy is limited to in-frame clones, with some not included. This sample has some 140,000 clones; about 80% occur once, and the top ten carry 25% to 30%. Sequencing was performed on PBMCs. The receptors come from a man younger than 45 in good health and CMV-seropositive. Each CDR3 is given with its conserved first and last residue. A D gene is named only where the DNA matches it firmly. For some rows the clone size is stated as once, few or many, or as a class when expanded; others skip it.

size | J | D | V | CDR3 | DNA
. | TRBJ2-1 | . | TRBV6-6 | CASSYSAASSYNEQFF | TGTGCCAGCAGTTACTCGGCCGCAAGCTCCTACAATGAGCAGTTCTTC
. | TRBJ1-2 | TRBD1 | TRBV7-9 | CASSHTLQGARGYTF | TGTGCCAGCAGCCACACCCTCCAGGGGGCGCGTGGCTACACCTTC
. | TRBJ1-1 | . | TRBV7-6 | CASSLGVERTEAFF | TGTGCCAGCAGCCTTGGGGTCGAGCGGACTGAAGCTTTCTTT
. | TRBJ1-1 | . | TRBV7-2 | CASSLGQVPTEAFF | TGTGCCAGCAGCTTAGGACAGGTCCCCACTGAAGCTTTCTTT
. | TRBJ2-5 | . | TRBV21-1 | CASSKVGCLAEKQETQYF | TGTGCCAGCAGCAAAGTTGGTTGTCTAGCGGAAAAACAAGAGACCCAGTACTTC
. | TRBJ2-7 | TRBD1 | TRBV12-5 | CASATGDEQYF | TGTGCTAGTGCTACAGGGGACGAGCAGTACTTC
few | TRBJ1-1 | . | TRBV6-5 | CASSYQTGEAFF | TGTGCCAGCAGTTACCAGACGGGTGAAGCTTTCTTT
once | TRBJ2-1 | TRBD2 | TRBV11-3 | CASSPRGSGRDEQFF | TGTGCCAGCAGCCCCCGTGGGAGCGGGAGGGATGAGCAGTTCTTC
. | TRBJ2-1 | . | TRBV11-2 | CASSVRLVNEQFF | TGTGCCAGCAGCGTTAGACTAGTCAATGAGCAGTTCTTC
few | TRBJ2-1 | TRBD1 | TRBV7-9 | CASSGQGVRNEQFF | TGTGCCAGCAGCGGACAGGGGGTAAGGAATGAGCAGTTCTTC
. | TRBJ2-7 | TRBD1 | TRBV7-2 | CASSPGQLSYEQYF | TGTGCCAGCAGCCCGGGACAGCTCTCCTACGAGCAGTACTTC
. | TRBJ2-1 | . | TRBV4-2 | CASSQYRDNEQFF | TGTGCCAGCAGCCAGTACAGGGACAATGAGCAGTTCTTC